A selection of T cell receptor beta chains follows, all from one sample in a study of shared T cell receptors in the human thymus. Sequencing used immunoSEQ multiplex PCR; TCRdb keeps in-frame clones, though not all of them. Seen here are about 500,000 clones, 75% to 85% observed once, and the top ten hold roughly 0.013%. This sample also belongs to another study, concerning human thymus T cells.

The material sequenced was thymocytes. The receptor source for this set is a boy under three years old with a congenital heart defect. Both conserved end residues are part of each CDR3. The order of the fields is CDR3 length, J gene, clone size, D gene, V gene, CDR3 DNA, CDR3 protein. A D gene is named only where the DNA matches it firmly. Size tells how often a clone was seen (once, few, many) or the class of an expanded clone, and some rows leave it out.

14 | TRBJ1-2 | - | - | TRBV11-2 | TGTGCCAGCAGCCTCCTGGCAGGGCACTATGGCTACACCTTC | CASSLLAGHYGYTF
14 | TRBJ2-7 | - | - | TRBV4-1 | TGCGCCAGCAGCCACCAGACGGGTTCCTACGAGCAGTACTTC | CASSHQTGSYEQYF
18 | TRBJ2-7 | once | TRBD2 | TRBV18 | TGTGCCAGCTCACCACCCCCCAGTAGCGGGAGTTCTCCCTACGAGCAGTACTTC | CASSPPPSSGSSPYEQYF
17 | TRBJ2-5 | - | TRBD2 | TRBV7-9 | TGTGCCAGCAGCACCCTCGGGACTAGCGGGGGCGGGGAGACCCAGTACTTC | CASSTLGTSGGGETQYF
17 | TRBJ2-7 | - | TRBD1 | TRBV13 | TGTGCCAGCAGCCGGAAAGGACAGGGGGCCACAGCCGACGAGCAGTACTTC | CASSRKGQGATADEQYF
15 | TRBJ2-7 | - | - | TRBV25-1 | TGTGCCAGCAGTGATAGGGCAGGGCCGAACTACGAGCAGTACTTC | CASSDRAGPNYEQYF
14 | TRBJ2-7 | - | - | TRBV27 | TGTGCCAGCAGTTTTTGGGGGACTCCCTACGAGCAGTACTTC | CASSFWGTPYEQYF
17 | TRBJ1-5 | - | TRBD1 | TRBV5-5 | TGTGCCAGCAGCTTGGGGCGGACAGGGGAACCCAATCAGCCCCAGCATTTT | CASSLGRTGEPNQPQHF
13 | TRBJ2-7 | - | TRBD2 | TRBV28 | TGTGCCAGCAGTTCACTAGCGGTCTACGAGCAGTACTTC | CASSSLAVYEQYF
16 | TRBJ2-7 | - | TRBD2 | TRBV19 | TGTGCCAGTAGTATGGATCGGCTAGCGGGAGTAGTCGAGCAGTACTTC | CASSMDRLAGVVEQYF
14 | TRBJ1-6 | few | TRBD1 | TRBV2 | TGTGCCAGCACCCAGGGGGCTAGAAATTCACCCCTCCACTTT | CASTQGARNSPLHF
19 | TRBJ2-3 | - | TRBD2 | TRBV15 | TGTGCCACCAGCAGAGCCGCTAGCGGGAGACGTCCTAGCACAGATACGCAGTATTTT | CATSRAASGRRPSTDTQYF
15 | TRBJ1-3 | - | - | TRBV7-2 | TGTGCCAGCAGGGAGGGTAGACAGAGGGAAAACACCATATATTTT | CASREGRQRENTIYF
19 | TRBJ1-3 | - | TRBD1 | TRBV7-6 | TGTGCCAGCAGTTTACCGCTCCCGGGACAGGGGGAAACTGGAAACACCATATATTTT | CASSLPLPGQGETGNTIYF